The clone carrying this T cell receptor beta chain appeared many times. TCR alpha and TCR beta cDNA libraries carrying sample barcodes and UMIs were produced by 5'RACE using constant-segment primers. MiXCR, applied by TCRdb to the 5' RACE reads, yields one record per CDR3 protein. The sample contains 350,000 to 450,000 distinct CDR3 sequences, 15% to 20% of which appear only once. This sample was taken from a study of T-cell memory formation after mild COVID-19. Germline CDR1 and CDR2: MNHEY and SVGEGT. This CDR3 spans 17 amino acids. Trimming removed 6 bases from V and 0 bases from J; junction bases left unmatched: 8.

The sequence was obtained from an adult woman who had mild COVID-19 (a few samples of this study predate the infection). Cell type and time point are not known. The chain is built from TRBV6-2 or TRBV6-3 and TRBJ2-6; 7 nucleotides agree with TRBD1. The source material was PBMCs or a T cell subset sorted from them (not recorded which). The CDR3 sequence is CASRTGQMSSGANVLTF. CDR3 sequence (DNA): TGTGCCAGCAGGACGGGACAGATGAGCTCTGGGGCCAACGTCCTGACTTTC.